These 25 T cell receptor beta chains originate from one sample sequenced in a study of cytomegalovirus exposure and HLA in healthy donors. In the PCR, 60 Vbeta and 13 Jbeta primers were used. Only in-frame clones appear in the TCRdb table, and some are missing; sequencing was by immunoSEQ multiplex PCR. The profile shows 150,000 to 200,000 clones, more than 60% of them singletons. Sequenced input: PBMCs. The receptors shown here come from a woman in her twenties or thirties in good health and CMV-seropositive.

The rearrangement uses TRBV19 and TRBJ2-6; TRBD2 is a possible D gene (5 bases). The V gene's germline CDR1 is LNHDA and CDR2 SQIVND (reference sequence). The V gene lost 10 bases and the J gene lost 1 base, with 8 bases spanning the gap. The CDR3 sequence is 13 residues long. CDR3 loop: CATGVSGANVLTF. For the CDR3, the DNA is TGTGCCACCGGGGTGTCTGGGGCCAACGTCCTGACTTTC.

CDR3 DNA: TGCGCCAGCAGCCAAGAAGTCCGGGATGTAGGCTATGGCTACACCTTC. This sequence encodes CASSQEVRDVGYGYTF. The chain combines TRBV4-3 with TRBJ1-2; D remains unclear. V was trimmed by 0 bases and J by 4 bases, leaving 15 bases between them. This CDR3 is 16 amino acids long. The germline gives CDR1 LGHNA, CDR2 YSLEER.

This clone was counted a few times. V gene TRBV28 combines with J gene TRBJ1-2; D unclear. In germline, CDR1 is MDHEN, CDR2 SYDVKM. The CDR3 length is 17 residues. Trimming cost V 4 bases and J 8 bases, with 26 bases left between them. The CDR3 region has the DNA TGTGCCAGCAGTTCCCCTTTGATGGGCGTGGAGGATGGAGGCTACACCTTC. This sequence encodes CASSSPLMGVEDGGYTF.

This chain links TRBV5-1 with TRBJ1-1; 12 bases fit TRBD1. This CDR3 contains 16 residues. Germline assignment: CDR1 SGHRS and CDR2 YFSETQ. V was clipped by 1 base and J by 1 base; unmatched bases: 2. The CDR3 DNA is TGCGCCAGCAGCTTGATGGGACAGGGGGCGAACACTGAAGCTTTCTTT. Translated, it gives CASSLMGQGANTEAFF.

The chain carries TRBV15 and TRBJ1-5; D possibly corresponds to TRBD1 (5 bases). The V end lost 1 base, the J end lost 2 bases, and 12 bases lay between the germline ends. This CDR3 contains 16 residues. From germline, CDR1 is LNHNV and CDR2 YYDKDF (reference sequence). The CDR3 protein is CATSRVGLGRNQPQHF. In DNA, the CDR3 is TGTGCCACCAGCAGAGTGGGCCTGGGGCGCAATCAGCCCCAGCATTTT.

This sequence joins TRBV30 and TRBJ1-4; D is possibly TRBD1 (5 bases). The CDR3 is 14 residues long. The V gene's germline CDR1 is GTSNPN and CDR2 SVGIG (reference sequence). Trimming pared 2 bases from V and 2 bases from J, leaving 9 bases between. The CDR3 nucleotides are TGTGCCTGGAGTTTGGGGGGGACTAATGAAAAACTGTTTTTT. Translation gives CAWSLGGTNEKLFF.

V usage is TRBV14 and J usage is TRBJ2-7; 12 bases match TRBD2. Germline V lookup: CDR1 SGHDN, CDR2 FVKESK. The CDR3 is 16 residues long. J gave up 6 bases and V 1 base, and 7 bases lay outside the gene matches. CDR3 DNA: TGTGCCAGCAGCCAAGGGAGGACTAGCGGGATTCGCGAGCAGTACTTC. This encodes CASSQGRTSGIREQYF.

This chain joins TRBV5-6 and TRBJ2-5; 8 bases are shared with TRBD2. This CDR3 spans 15 amino acids. The germline CDR1 and CDR2 sequences are SGHDT and YYEEEE. The V segment lost 1 base and the J segment 2 bases; nucleotides outside the gene matches: 4. Written as DNA, the CDR3 is TGTGCCAGCAGCTTGTGGGCTAGCGGGCAAGAGACCCAGTACTTC. Protein: CASSLWASGQETQYF.

The gene calls are TRBV10-3 and TRBJ1-4, with 7 bases aligning to TRBD1. Trimming took 5 bases from V and 5 from J; bases not matched to a gene: 5. Germline V gives CDR1 ENHRY, CDR2 SYGVKD. This CDR3 has 14 amino acids. The CDR3 region is CAISSGTANEKLFF. The CDR3 nucleotides read TGTGCCATCAGTTCCGGGACAGCAAATGAAAAACTGTTTTTT.

The rearrangement links TRBV11-2 to TRBJ1-5; unclear D gene. Germline CDR1 and CDR2: SGHAT and FQNNGV. Trimming stripped 5 bases from V and 3 bases from J, with 17 bases between. There are 16 residues in the CDR3. The CDR3 bases are TGTGCCAGCAGCCCTTTTGGAAGCGTTTTCAATCAGCCCCAGCATTTT. Residues: CASSPFGSVFNQPQHF.

This chain links TRBV5-4 with TRBJ2-5, with TRBD1 identical over 7 bases. V dropped 0 bases and J dropped 6; count of bases not matched to a gene: 8. Germline CDR1 SGHNT, CDR2 YYREEE (reference sequence). CDR3 length: 15 residues. CDR3 DNA: TGTGCCAGCAGCTTGGCCGGACAGGCCAAAAAGACCCAGTACTTC. It codes for CASSLAGQAKKTQYF.

The chain employs TRBV6-5 and TRBJ2-7; D is perhaps TRBD1 (6 bases). Between the trimmed V and J ends, which lost 2 bases and 3 bases, there was a span of 11 bases. CDR1 is MNHEY and CDR2 is SVGAGI in the germline V gene. This CDR3 region has 14 residues. This chain's CDR3 is CASSYDRRNYEQYF. CDR3 sequence (DNA): TGTGCCAGCAGTTACGACAGGAGAAACTACGAGCAGTACTTC.

V usage is TRBV28 and J usage is TRBJ2-7, with TRBD2 matching over 12 bases. Trimming cost V 8 bases and J 0 bases; bases outside gene matches: 11. CDR1 and CDR2 from the germline V gene are MDHEN and SYDVKM. The CDR3 has 17 amino acids. CDR3 region: CASLEASGRASSYEQYF. The CDR3 coding sequence is TGTGCCAGCCTTGAGGCTAGCGGGAGGGCGAGCTCCTACGAGCAGTACTTC.

The chain links TRBV27 to TRBJ2-3; D might be TRBD2 (6 bases). The CDR3 totals 14 residues. Deletions cut 10 bases from V and 3 bases from J, with 17 bases between. CDR1 is MNHEY and CDR2 is SMNVEV in the germline V gene (reference sequence). CDR3 amino acids: CANPRGSGTDTQYF. In nucleotides, the CDR3 is TGTGCCAACCCGCGGGGTAGCGGAACAGATACGCAGTATTTT.

The chain joins TRBV28 to TRBJ1-2; D might be TRBD1 (5 bases). The CDR3 extends over 16 amino acids. Between the trimmed V and J ends, which lost 2 bases and 6 bases, there was a span of 19 bases. Germline CDR1 MDHEN, CDR2 SYDVKM. The CDR3 loop reads CASSLSLDGRGDGYTF. CDR3 nucleotide sequence: TGTGCCAGCAGTTTAAGCTTGGACGGGAGAGGGGATGGCTACACCTTC.

The chain joins TRBV27 to TRBJ2-7; 7 bases match TRBD2. With V trimmed by 6 bases and J by 7 bases, 9 bases remained unmatched. The CDR3 is 13 amino acids. The germline CDR1 and CDR2 sequences are MNHEY and SMNVEV (reference sequence). The CDR3 coding sequence is TGTGCCAGCAGCTGGGAGGGCCGACGTGAGCAGTACTTC. This sequence encodes CASSWEGRREQYF.

The chain is built from TRBV9 and TRBJ2-5; D remains ambiguous. V was cut by 0 bases and J by 2 bases, with 2 bases left in between. The length of the CDR3 is 12 residues. Germline CDR1 is SGDLS and CDR2 is YYNGEE. CDR3 region: CASSVAQETQYF. The CDR3 DNA is TGTGCCAGCAGCGTAGCACAAGAGACCCAGTACTTC.

The rearrangement uses TRBV5-1 and TRBJ2-2; a weak D match, TRBD1 (5 bases). The CDR3 extends over 15 amino acids. Trimming stripped 4 bases from V and 4 bases from J, with 14 bases between. The germline V gene encodes CDR1 SGHRS and CDR2 YFSETQ. The CDR3 sequence: CASSLGRVGTGELFF. The CDR3 DNA is TGCGCCAGCAGCCTCGGCAGGGTGGGCACCGGGGAGCTGTTTTTT.

V gene TRBV7-9 combines with J gene TRBJ1-3; TRBD1 matches at 8 bases. V dropped 5 bases and J dropped 0; count of bases not matched to a gene: 9. Germline V gene lookup returns CDR1 SEHNR and CDR2 FQNEAQ (reference sequence). The CDR3 loop spans 17 amino acids. This CDR3 reads CASSQPTGVSSGNTIYF. The CDR3 DNA sequence: TGTGCCAGCAGCCAACCGACAGGGGTCAGCTCTGGAAACACCATATATTTT.

About this clone itself: Its ends do not fully match the called genes, so a read error is possible. The chain uses TRBV5-6 and TRBJ2-1; 7 bases are shared with TRBD1. The CDR3 is 12 residues long. The germline gives CDR1 SGHDT, CDR2 YYEEEE. The DNA of the CDR3 is TGTGCCAGCAGCCCCGGGACAGTACATAGGCTCTTC. Translation: CASSPGTVHRLF.

The J gene is TRBJ1-1, the V gene TRBV5-6, with TRBD1 matching 12 bases. CDR1 and CDR2 (germline): SGHDT, YYEEEE. This CDR3 region has 14 residues. Trimming at V came to 4 bases and at J to 11 bases, leaving 9 bases not matched to a gene. CDR3 in amino acids: CASSRGQGARWAFF. The CDR3 region has the DNA TGTGCCAGCAGCCGGGGACAGGGGGCGAGGTGGGCTTTCTTT.

The chain combines TRBV30 with TRBJ1-2; 7 bases line up with TRBD1. There are 12 residues in the CDR3. Germline V CDR1 and CDR2: GTSNPN, SVGIG (reference sequence). The junction had 0 bases not matched to a gene; V was cut back by 1 base and J by 4 bases. CDR3 coding DNA: TGTGCCTGGAGTGGGGACAGCTATGGCTACACCTTC. Translated, it gives CAWSGDSYGYTF.

This rearrangement joins TRBV28 to TRBJ1-3; weak D call: TRBD1 (6 bases). The CDR3 totals 15 residues. V was clipped by 6 bases and J by 7 bases, with 19 bases between them. The germline CDR1 and CDR2 sequences are MDHEN and SYDVKM. The CDR3 sequence: CASSYSQGLGNTIYF. Here the CDR3 DNA reads TGTGCCAGCAGCTACTCCCAGGGGTTAGGCAACACCATATATTTT.

The V call is TRBV28, the J call TRBJ1-4; TRBD1 might be the D (6 bases). There are 14 residues in the CDR3. The V and J ends lost 2 bases and 8 bases respectively, with 12 bases between them. Germline assignment: CDR1 MDHEN and CDR2 SYDVKM. The CDR3 loop reads CASSLNRAWEKLFF. The CDR3 DNA reads as TGTGCCAGCAGTTTAAACAGGGCATGGGAAAAACTGTTTTTT.

The genes are TRBV7-2 and TRBJ1-1, with D hard to call. The CDR3 has 13 amino acids. Trimming cost V 5 bases and J 0 bases, with 7 bases left between them. Germline V gives CDR1 SGHTA, CDR2 FQGNSA. Here the CDR3 DNA reads TGTGCCAGCAGCCTCCTAATGAACACTGAAGCTTTCTTT. Its protein is CASSLLMNTEAFF.